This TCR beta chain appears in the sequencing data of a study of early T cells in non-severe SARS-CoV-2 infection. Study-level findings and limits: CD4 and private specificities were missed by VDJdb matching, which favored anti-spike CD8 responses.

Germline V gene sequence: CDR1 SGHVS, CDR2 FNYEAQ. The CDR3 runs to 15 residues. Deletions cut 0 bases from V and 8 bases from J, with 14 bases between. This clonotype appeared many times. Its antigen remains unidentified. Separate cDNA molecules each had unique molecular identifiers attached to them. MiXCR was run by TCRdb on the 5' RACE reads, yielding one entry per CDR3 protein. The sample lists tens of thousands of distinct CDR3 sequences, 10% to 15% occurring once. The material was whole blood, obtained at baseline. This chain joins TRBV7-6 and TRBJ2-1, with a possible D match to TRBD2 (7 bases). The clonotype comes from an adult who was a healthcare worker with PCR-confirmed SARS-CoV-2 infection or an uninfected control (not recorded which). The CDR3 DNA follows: TGTGCCAGCAGCTTAGCGGGGGGGCTGTATGATGAGCAGTTCTTC. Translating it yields CASSLAGGLYDEQFF. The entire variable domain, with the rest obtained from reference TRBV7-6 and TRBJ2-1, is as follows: GAGVSQSPRYKVTKRGQDVALRCDPISGHVSLYWYRQALGQGPEFLTYFNYEAQQDKSGLPNDRFSAERPEGSISTLTIQRTEQRDSAMYRCASSLAGGLYDEQFFGPGTRLTVL.